The clone carrying this TCR beta chain has only a few counts. This entry is derived from a study of CD8 T cells in ankylosing spondylitis. The ends were cut back, 1 base at V and 5 bases at J, with 6 bases in the middle. Germline lookup yields CDR1 MNHEY and CDR2 SVGEGT. The CDR3 extends over 13 amino acids. From the 5' RACE reads, TCRdb called clonotypes with MiXCR, one entry per CDR3 protein. This sample yields about 260,000 distinct CDR3 sequences, of which 20% are seen a single time; around 7.8% belongs to the top ten. The chain recombines TRBV6-2 or TRBV6-3 with TRBJ2-1; D not certain. Sequences were obtained from blood, either unsorted or a sorted T cell fraction (not recorded which). The TCR comes from a male donor with ankylosing spondylitis or in good health (not recorded which). The CDR3 sequence is CASSYFRDNEQFF. CDR3 DNA sequence: TGTGCCAGCAGTTACTTTAGGGACAATGAGCAGTTCTTC.